Sequencing of this T cell receptor beta chain was carried out in a study of blood T cell repertoires in COVID-19. The overall study: The cDNA or gDNA used as material had been derived from T cells, B-cell-depleted T cells, or PBMCs.

From germline, CDR1 is SGHAT and CDR2 FQNNGV. CDR3 length equals 13 residues. V lost 1 base to trimming and J lost 3 bases, with 7 bases between them. Sequencing was performed with immunoSEQ multiplex PCR; in TCRdb, only in-frame clones are kept and a portion is missing. The table includes 300,000 to 450,000 clones, approximately 90% detected once. Participants were aged about 18 to 90 years, lived in 24 US areas, and enrolled virtually. Assignments of participants to cohorts depended upon their own reported clinical history. Either two negative PCRs, clearance, or symptom resolution qualified Cohort 3 donors as recovered. The table lists this clone with a count of one.

The origin of this receptor is a woman aged 18-29 years who had recovered from COVID-19. Material for sequencing was PBMCs or T cells enriched from blood (not recorded which). The V call is TRBV11-2, the J call TRBJ2-7; maybe TRBD1 (5 bases). CDR3 bases: TGTGCCAGCAGCTTAGGACAGTTCTACGAGCAGTACTTC. This codes for CASSLGQFYEQYF.